This T cell receptor beta chain is drawn from a study of T and B cells in COVID-19 patients (TCRdb year 2020). Describing the broader study: In this study, adaptive immunity was profiled in COVID-19 patients who either had active infection or had recovered, using TRB and IGH repertoire sequencing of peripheral blood. The repository of TCR and BCR sequences included some 69 time points from 37 patients, and more than 8.3 million TCR sequences were analysed. The recovered cohort had a median age of around 37 years, compared with around 70 years in the active-infection cohort. A recovered cohort comprised some 19 patients contributing under 25 samples, mostly after mild to moderate COVID-19 managed as outpatients. An age-matched reference group of 35 to 45 healthy donors negative for COVID-19 antibodies served as the comparison for repertoire analyses. In the active-infection cohort, about 65% of the 20 patients were critically ill and required mechanical ventilation or ECMO. Up to roughly 10 follow-up blood samples were collected per patient, with some samples spanning different disease stages in the same individual. Comorbidities linked to unfavorable COVID-19 outcome were present in about 90% of the 20 patients in the active-infection cohort. A couple of patients belonged to both the recovered and active cohorts because samples were available from active disease and after recovery.

The V and J ends are trimmed by 6 bases and 6 bases, leaving 24 bases between them. Its CDR3 holds 17 amino acids, cysteine through phenylalanine. Only the CDR3 portion is preserved as DNA: 51 bases, with reading frame beginning at the first base. The germline V gene sets CDR1 to MNHEY and CDR2 to SVGEGT. Genomic DNA extracted from blood, in amounts of roughly 230-550 ng, served as the starting material for amplifying TRB repertoires. As concerns this clonotype: No cognate antigen has been identified for it. No qualities accompany the bases; no much larger clone lies one base away.

General study outcomes and caveats: The recovered cohort had 2,000 or so exclusive TCR clusters, including 31 low-pGen clusters. Specific T cell subsets (CD4+/Treg/CD8+) and sorted SARS-CoV-2-responsive or tetramer+ T cells had not yet been sequenced, and the corresponding sequencing experiments were ongoing. The reported TCR clusters were said to need prospective validation before any clinical use. TRBV/TRBJ gene usage was reported as strongly skewed in patients with COVID-19. The cohort was considered too small for HLA contributions to COVID-19 susceptibility or severity to be assessed. During active COVID-19 the TRB repertoires were highly clonal, but at recovery diversity and richness rose above the levels seen in healthy donors. Few blood samples were available from mildly ill patients while symptoms were present or from severe cases at early time points.

Instrument used: Illumina MiSeq. TRB rearrangements were amplified by multiplex PCR with BIOMED2 TRB-A/B primer pools. Two consecutive PCRs added Illumina-compatible adapters and 7-nucleotide sample barcodes to the amplicons. All library PCRs used Phusion HS II polymerase. The amplicons were purified from gel with the NucleoSpin Gel and PCR Clean-up kit, measured on Qubit, and combined at 4 nM. Before Illumina next-generation sequencing, the quality of the amplicon pool was assessed on an Agilent 2100 Bioanalyzer. Per the authors' processing: MiXCR 3.0.8 with the default MiXCR reference library was used to annotate TRB rearrangements. Sequences with fewer than 2 reads and non-productive reads were filtered out, and every unique CDR3 nucleotide sequence was treated as a single clone. Clonality, diversity, richness and V-J gene usage were computed in R 3.5.1. TCR clustering by CDR3 similarity used GLIPH2, with generation probabilities calculated by OLGA. Only GLIPH2 clusters with at least four unique TCR clonotypes present in at least three individuals were retained. TCRdb ran its own pipeline on the public reads, namely fastp trimming at Q25 and MiXCR clone calling, and kept in-frame beta chains. Rows are unified per CDR3 protein, each entry keeping the most common DNA and genes. These V and J calls are TCRdb output, not the study's own analysis. For this sample the table gives roughly 11,000 distinct CDR3 sequences, of which more than 25% were detected only once. The ten largest account for approximately 26% of the sample.

The sequenced sample was blood. This sequence originates from a human donor who had recovered from COVID-19. In this chain, TRBV6-2 or TRBV6-3 is recombined with TRBJ2-1; the D gene is perhaps TRBD2, from 6 matching bases. The CDR3 protein is CASSTVRVSGTFNEQFF. The nucleotide sequence is TGTGCCAGCAGCACGGTGCGGGTTAGCGGAACCTTCAATGAGCAGTTCTTC.